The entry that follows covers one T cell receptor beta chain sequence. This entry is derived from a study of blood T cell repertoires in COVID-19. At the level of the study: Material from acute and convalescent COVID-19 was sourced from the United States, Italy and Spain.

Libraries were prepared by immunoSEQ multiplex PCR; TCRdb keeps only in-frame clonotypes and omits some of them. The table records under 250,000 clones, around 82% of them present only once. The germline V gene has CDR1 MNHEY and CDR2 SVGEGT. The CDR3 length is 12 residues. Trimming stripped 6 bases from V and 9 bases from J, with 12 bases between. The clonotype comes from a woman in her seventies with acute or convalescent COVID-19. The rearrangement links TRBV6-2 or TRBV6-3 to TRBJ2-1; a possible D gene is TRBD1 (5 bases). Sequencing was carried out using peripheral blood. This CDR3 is CASSLGQFEQFF. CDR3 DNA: TGTGCCAGCAGCCTTGGACAATTTGAGCAGTTCTTC.